Sequencing of this T cell receptor beta chain was carried out in a study of cytomegalovirus exposure and HLA in healthy donors. The PCR contained 60 Vbeta and 13 Jbeta primers. This table comes from immunoSEQ multiplex PCR, and its TCRdb copy is limited to in-frame clones, with some not included. Among 130,000 or so clones listed, around 80% were seen once. CDR3 length: 16 amino acids. Sequenced input: PBMCs. The rearrangement links TRBV21-1 to TRBJ2-6; the listed D gene, TRBD1, was not tested against the DNA. TRBV21-1 is noted as a pseudogene. The TCR comes from a woman between 40 and 50 years old in good health and CMV-seronegative. The CDR3: CASSDMTGAGANVLTF. Written as DNA, the CDR3 is TGTGCCAGCAGCGACATGACAGGGGCCGGGGCCAACGTCCTGACTTTC.